A single sample gave rise to the 32 T cell receptor beta chains below, sequenced in a study of PD-1 blockade in classical Hodgkin lymphoma. The assay was immunoSEQ multiplex PCR, and TCRdb's table has in-frame clones only and misses some. Of roughly 30,000 clones in the sample, roughly 80% were seen once. The time point is: cycle 4 day 1 (C4D1), after six to seven weeks of nivolumab. Every patient had relapsed following autologous stem cell transplantation, and cohorts differed in brentuximab vedotin exposure. Negative selection with magnetic separation was used to purify CD4+ T cells from thawed PBMCs. This specimen consisted of CD4+ T cells from blood, obtained before the fourth cycle of nivolumab. Receptors were obtained from a human donor with classical Hodgkin lymphoma.

V and J are TRBV2 and TRBJ2-5; a weak D match, TRBD2 (5 bases). CDR1 is SNHLY, CDR2 FYNNEI, per germline. V lost 8 bases to trimming and J lost 1 base, with 14 bases between them. CDR3 length: 14 amino acids. The CDR3 protein is CASGRGLTQETQYF. The CDR3, as DNA: TGTGCCAGCGGACGAGGACTCACCCAAGAGACCCAGTACTTC.

The chain carries TRBV12-5 and TRBJ1-2; D is ambiguous. CDR1 and CDR2 (germline): LGHNT, FRNRAP. Deletions cut 6 bases from V and 0 bases from J, with 11 bases between. This CDR3 comprises 14 residues. The CDR3 loop reads CASGSQLTNYGYTF. Here the CDR3 DNA reads TGTGCTAGTGGGTCTCAGTTAACTAACTATGGCTACACCTTC.

This clone was counted between two and nine times. The CDR3 sequence is CASSLVGNSNQPQHF. CDR3 DNA sequence: TGTGCCAGCAGCTTAGTTGGTAATAGCAATCAGCCCCAGCATTTT. V usage is TRBV7-2 and J usage is TRBJ1-5, with D unclear. V was shortened by 1 base and J by 0 bases, with 7 bases between the two germline ends. Germline V gene lookup returns CDR1 SGHTA and CDR2 FQGNSA. The CDR3 extends over 15 amino acids.

The chain has TRBV6-4 and TRBJ2-3; 9 bases agree with TRBD2. The CDR3 has 20 residues. The V gene end was trimmed by 5 bases and the J gene end by 0 bases; junction bases not matched to a gene: 18. Germline lookup yields CDR1 MRHNA and CDR2 SNTAGT. The CDR3 is CASSLTARGRGLASTDTQYF. The CDR3 nucleotides read TGTGCCAGCAGTCTCACCGCAAGGGGGCGAGGACTAGCGAGCACAGATACGCAGTATTTT.

The genes are TRBV6-6 and TRBJ1-1; tentatively, D is TRBD1 (5 bases). Germline CDR1 is MNHNY and CDR2 is SVGAGI (reference sequence). V was trimmed by 2 bases and J by 11 bases, leaving 12 bases between them. The CDR3 contains 12 residues. CDR3 sequence (DNA): TGTGCCAGCAGTTACCTAGCAGGGACGGCTTTCTTT. Its protein is CASSYLAGTAFF.

The chain joins TRBV4-2 to TRBJ2-3; 14 nucleotides align to TRBD2. The CDR3 has 20 residues. The germline gives CDR1 LGHNA, CDR2 YNFKEQ. The V and J ends lost 1 base and 3 bases, in that order; junction bases with no gene match: 12. CDR3 in amino acids: CASSQAEGGLAGEGTDTQYF. The CDR3 bases are TGTGCCAGCAGCCAAGCGGAGGGGGGACTAGCGGGAGAGGGGACAGATACGCAGTATTTT.

The rearrangement joins TRBV7-2 to TRBJ2-3; no definite D call. The germline V and J ends were trimmed by 3 bases and 0 bases, with 10 bases remaining between them. CDR3 size: 15 residues. Looked up from germline, CDR1 is SGHTA and CDR2 is FQGNSA. The CDR3 here is CASSLVGLSTDTQYF. The CDR3 DNA is TGTGCCAGCAGCTTGGTAGGGCTTAGCACAGATACGCAGTATTTT.

The CDR3 nucleotides read TGTGCCAGCAGCCCGAGCGGGATATCTACAGATACGCAGTATTTT. Its protein product is CASSPSGISTDTQYF. The rearrangement links TRBV7-9 to TRBJ2-3; 7 nucleotides line up with TRBD2. Trimming cost V 5 bases and J 3 bases; bases outside gene matches: 8. CDR1 SEHNR and CDR2 FQNEAQ come from the germline V gene (reference sequence). The CDR3 length is 15 residues.

The rearrangement joins TRBV11-3 to TRBJ2-3, with 10 bases that match TRBD2. V shed 1 base and J 2 bases; nucleotides not matched to a gene: 3. Germline assignment: CDR1 SGHNT and CDR2 YENEEA. The CDR3 length is 16 residues. The CDR3 spells CASSLGLAGFTDTQYF. The CDR3 DNA is TGTGCCAGCAGCTTAGGACTAGCGGGCTTCACAGATACGCAGTATTTT.

V gene TRBV30 combines with J gene TRBJ2-3; 13 bases align to TRBD2. V lost 5 bases and J lost 5; bases outside the gene matches: 4. This CDR3 is 14 amino acids long. Germline-derived CDR1 and CDR2 are GTSNPN and SVGIG (reference sequence). The CDR3 nucleotides are TGTGCCTGGCGGACTAGCGGGAGTAGAGATACGCAGTATTTT. Encoded protein: CAWRTSGSRDTQYF.

The V gene is TRBV11-2, the J gene TRBJ2-7, with 10 bases identical to TRBD2. Germline V gene data show CDR1 as SGHAT and CDR2 as FQNNGV. V shed 10 bases and J 4 bases; nucleotides not matched to a gene: 10. This CDR3 spans 14 amino acids. For the CDR3, the DNA is TGTGCCACCTCCAGGAGCGGGAGGGAGTACGAGCAGTACTTC. Encoded protein: CATSRSGREYEQYF.

The CDR3 coding sequence is TGTGCCAGCTCCGGGGGGCCCGGGGCCGACTATGGCTACACCTTC. This codes for CASSGGPGADYGYTF. V usage is TRBV6-5 and J usage is TRBJ1-2; D is perhaps TRBD1 (6 bases). Trimming pared 8 bases from V and 3 bases from J, leaving 19 bases between. Per germline, CDR1 MNHEY and CDR2 SVGAGI. This CDR3 comprises 15 residues.

The V call is TRBV4-1, the J call TRBJ2-1; 8 bases match TRBD1. Trimming took 1 base from V and 4 from J; bases not matched to a gene: 6. This CDR3 is 16 amino acids long. Germline V gene lookup returns CDR1 MGHRA and CDR2 YSYEKL. The CDR3 bases are TGCGCCAGCAGCCAAGTCCGACAGGGGATTTACAATGAGCAGTTCTTC. Its protein product is CASSQVRQGIYNEQFF.

V and J are TRBV2 and TRBJ1-2; 9 bases map to TRBD1. The CDR3 totals 14 residues. V was clipped by 5 bases and J by 4 bases; unmatched bases: 5. The V gene's germline CDR1 is SNHLY and CDR2 FYNNEI. CDR3 residues: CASSLMDRGYGYTF. The CDR3 bases are TGTGCCAGCAGTTTAATGGACAGGGGCTATGGCTACACCTTC.

The chain has TRBV7-8 and TRBJ2-1; no definite D call. The germline V and J ends were trimmed by 5 bases and 5 bases, with 28 bases remaining between them. The CDR3 is 19 amino acids. Germline V gene data show CDR1 as SGHVS and CDR2 as FQNEAQ. This CDR3 reads CASSAPMGGPRRLDNEQFF. The CDR3 nucleotides read TGTGCCAGCAGCGCCCCGATGGGCGGCCCTAGGAGATTGGACAATGAGCAGTTCTTC.

The J gene is TRBJ1-2, the V gene TRBV19, with D possibly TRBD1 on 6 matching bases. V was shortened by 4 bases and J by 3 bases, with 15 bases between the two germline ends. CDR1 and CDR2 (germline): LNHDA, SQIVND (reference sequence). The CDR3 has 15 amino acids. The CDR3 is CASSTPDRFHYGYTF. CDR3 coding DNA: TGTGCCAGTAGTACCCCCGACAGGTTTCACTATGGCTACACCTTC.

This clone appeared a few times. The gene calls are TRBV9 and TRBJ1-6; 8 positions agree with TRBD1. Germline V lookup: CDR1 SGDLS, CDR2 YYNGEE. V was clipped by 2 bases and J by 7 bases; unmatched bases: 14. The CDR3 extends over 18 amino acids. The CDR3 reads CASSVLPTAQGDNSPLHF. CDR3 DNA: TGTGCCAGCAGCGTTTTACCCACCGCACAGGGGGACAATTCACCCCTCCACTTT.

V gene TRBV5-1 combines with J gene TRBJ2-5, with 8 bases fitting TRBD1. From germline, CDR1 is SGHRS and CDR2 YFSETQ. Trimming cost V 2 bases and J 4 bases; bases outside gene matches: 10. The CDR3 spans 16 residues. The CDR3 DNA reads as TGCGCCAGCAGCTTAGTAACAGGGGGTGGTCCAGAGACCCAGTACTTC. This translates into CASSLVTGGGPETQYF.

The rearrangement uses TRBV12-5 and TRBJ1-1; 8 nucleotides align to TRBD1. The CDR3 extends over 16 amino acids. The V and J ends lost 1 base and 5 bases, in that order; junction bases with no gene match: 9. Germline CDR1 reads LGHNT; CDR2 reads FRNRAP. The CDR3 sequence: CASGLGDRFFATEAFF. CDR3 bases: TGTGCTAGTGGTTTGGGGGACAGGTTCTTTGCGACTGAAGCTTTCTTT.

The CDR3 region has the DNA TGTGCCAGCAGCGCTGGGACTAGCCTGAGCTCCTACGAGCAGTACTTC. Amino acids: CASSAGTSLSSYEQYF. The genes are TRBV9 and TRBJ2-7, with 9 bases aligning to TRBD2. Trimming took 3 bases from V and 0 from J; bases not matched to a gene: 7. Per germline, CDR1 SGDLS and CDR2 YYNGEE. The length of the CDR3 is 16 residues.

This rearrangement joins TRBV2 to TRBJ2-6; D unclear. The CDR3 sequence is 15 residues long. Trimming stripped 6 bases from V and 1 base from J, with 10 bases between. Germline V gene data show CDR1 as SNHLY and CDR2 as FYNNEI. CDR3 bases: TGTGCCAGCAGCGGCCGAAGATCTGGGGCCAACGTCCTGACTTTC. Translated: CASSGRRSGANVLTF. The full variable domain, rest sourced from reference TRBV2 and TRBJ2-6, is EPEVTQTPSHQVTQMGQEVILRCVPISNHLYFYWYRQILGQKVEFLVSFYNNEISEKSEIFDDQFSVERPDGSNFTLKIRSTKLEDSAMYFCASSGRRSGANVLTFGAGSRLTVL.

Only one count was recorded for this clone. Here the CDR3 reads CASRASTDEQFF. The CDR3 coding sequence is TGTGCCAGCAGGGCTTCAACCGATGAGCAGTTCTTC. The genes are TRBV6-5 and TRBJ2-1, with D uncertain. The CDR3 covers 12 residues. V was shortened by 6 bases and J by 8 bases, with 11 bases between the two germline ends. Looked up from germline, CDR1 is MNHEY and CDR2 is SVGAGI.

This rearrangement joins TRBV10-3 to TRBJ1-2; D ambiguous. The CDR3 has 13 amino acids. Trimming left V 10 bases short and J 8 bases short, with 20 bases between. Germline-derived CDR1 and CDR2 are ENHRY and SYGVKD. The CDR3 DNA sequence: TGTGCCAGCAGCCGATCTGCGATGGGGGGCTACACCTTC. Protein: CASSRSAMGGYTF.

The V gene is TRBV29-1, the J gene TRBJ1-6; D possibly corresponds to TRBD1 (5 bases). V was shortened by 6 bases and J by 10 bases, with 16 bases between the two germline ends. This CDR3 has 13 residues. CDR1 is SQVTM, CDR2 ANQGSEA, per germline. DNA of the CDR3: TGCAGCGTAAGCGCCGGGGGTGGGTCACCCCTCCACTTT. This sequence encodes CSVSAGGGSPLHF.

V usage is TRBV14 and J usage is TRBJ1-3; a possible D gene is TRBD1 (6 bases). V lost 2 bases to trimming and J lost 4 bases, with 12 bases between them. Germline assignment: CDR1 SGHDN and CDR2 FVKESK. This CDR3 comprises 15 residues. CDR3 sequence (DNA): TGTGCCAGCAGCCAACGTACCGGGACAGGAAACACCATATATTTT. This codes for CASSQRTGTGNTIYF.

The chain is built from TRBV7-2 and TRBJ2-7; weak D call: TRBD2 (6 bases). Per germline, CDR1 SGHTA and CDR2 FQGNSA. With 2 bases removed from V and 1 base from J, the gap between germline ends came to 12 bases. The length of the CDR3 is 15 residues. CDR3 protein: CASSLIGTLSYEQYF. Written as DNA, the CDR3 is TGTGCCAGCAGCTTAATAGGGACTTTGTCCTACGAGCAGTACTTC.

This clone was seen a few times. V gene TRBV4-3 combines with J gene TRBJ1-4, with 8 nucleotides matching TRBD1. This CDR3 comprises 17 residues. Germline trimming cut 0 bases from V and 8 bases from J; bases unmatched to any gene: 11. Germline assignment: CDR1 LGHNA and CDR2 YSLEER. For the CDR3, the DNA is TGCGCCAGCAGCCAAGATTGGCAGGGGGCAGGAGGGGAAAAACTGTTTTTT. It encodes CASSQDWQGAGGEKLFF.

This rearrangement joins TRBV5-1 to TRBJ2-2; 10 bases fit TRBD1. Per the germline V gene, CDR1 is SGHRS and CDR2 is YFSETQ. The CDR3 has 17 amino acids. J was trimmed by 6 bases and V by 2 bases; bases with no gene match: 10. The DNA of the CDR3 is TGCGCCAGCAGCTTTCCCCGGGACAGGGGCTCCCCCGGGGAGCTGTTTTTT. Its protein is CASSFPRDRGSPGELFF.

The chain is built from TRBV5-1 and TRBJ2-1, with a possible D match to TRBD2 (6 bases). Germline CDR1 reads SGHRS; CDR2 reads YFSETQ. The CDR3 contains 15 residues. V lost 1 base and J 6 bases, leaving 14 bases between the germline ends. CDR3 sequence (DNA): TGCGCCAGCAGCTTGACGGTAGCGGAGACCAATGAGCAGTTCTTC. Its translation is CASSLTVAETNEQFF.

This chain connects TRBV18 to TRBJ2-3, with D possibly matching TRBD1 (6 bases). This CDR3 is built from 15 residues. Trimming took 4 bases from V and 1 from J, leaving 12 bases between them. Looked up from germline, CDR1 is KGHSH and CDR2 is LQKENI. CDR3 bases: TGTGCCAGCTCACTACAGGGTGTTGGCACAGATACGCAGTATTTT. Residues: CASSLQGVGTDTQYF.

This clone has only one observation. This chain uses TRBV7-2 with TRBJ1-2; no clear D gene. Trimming cost V 2 bases and J 4 bases, with 14 bases left between them. This CDR3 has 15 amino acids. CDR1 is SGHTA and CDR2 is FQGNSA in the germline V gene. The CDR3 DNA reads as TGTGCCAGCAGCTTAACTGACGTTGCTACCTATGGCTACACCTTC. It yields the protein CASSLTDVATYGYTF.

The chain couples TRBV9 to TRBJ1-1; no reliable D call. Germline assignment: CDR1 SGDLS and CDR2 YYNGEE. This CDR3 region has 14 residues. Trimming pared 2 bases from V and 0 bases from J, leaving 8 bases between. The CDR3 DNA reads as TGTGCCAGCAGCGTGGGAAATGTGAACACTGAAGCTTTCTTT. Translation: CASSVGNVNTEAFF.